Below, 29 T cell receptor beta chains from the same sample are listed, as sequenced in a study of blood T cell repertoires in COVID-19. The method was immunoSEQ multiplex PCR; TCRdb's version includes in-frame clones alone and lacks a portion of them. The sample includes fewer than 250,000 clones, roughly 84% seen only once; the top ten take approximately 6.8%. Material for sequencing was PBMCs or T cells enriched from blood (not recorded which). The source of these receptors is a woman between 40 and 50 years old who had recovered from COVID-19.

The DNA of the CDR3 is TGTGCCACCAGTGGACGGGAGAGTAGTACCGGGGAGCTGTTTTTT. It codes for CATSGRESSTGELFF. This chain connects TRBV24-1 to TRBJ2-2, with a weak D call TRBD2 (6 bases). This CDR3 is built from 15 residues. Germline V CDR1 and CDR2: KGHDR, SFDVKD. Trimming took 5 bases from V and 5 from J, leaving 14 bases between them.

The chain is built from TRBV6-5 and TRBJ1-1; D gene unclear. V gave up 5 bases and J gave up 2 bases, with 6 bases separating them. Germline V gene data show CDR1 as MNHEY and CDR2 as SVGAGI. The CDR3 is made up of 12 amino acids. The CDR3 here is CASSKTNTEAFF. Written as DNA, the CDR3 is TGTGCCAGCAGTAAGACTAACACTGAAGCTTTCTTT.

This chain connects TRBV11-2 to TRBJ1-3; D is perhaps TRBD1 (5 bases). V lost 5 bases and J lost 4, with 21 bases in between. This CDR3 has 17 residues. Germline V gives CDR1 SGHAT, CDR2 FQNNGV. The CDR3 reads CASSRYGGNLSGNTIYF. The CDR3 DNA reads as TGTGCCAGCAGCAGATATGGGGGGAATTTATCAGGAAACACCATATATTTT.

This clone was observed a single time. The DNA for the CDR3 is TGTGCCACCAGTGAGGGGACAGGGGGCTATGGCTACACCTTC. As protein: CATSEGTGGYGYTF. The V gene is TRBV24-1, the J gene TRBJ1-2, with 11 bases that match TRBD1. Germline V lookup: CDR1 KGHDR, CDR2 SFDVKD. With V trimmed by 4 bases and J by 4 bases, 1 base remained unmatched. The CDR3 loop spans 14 amino acids.

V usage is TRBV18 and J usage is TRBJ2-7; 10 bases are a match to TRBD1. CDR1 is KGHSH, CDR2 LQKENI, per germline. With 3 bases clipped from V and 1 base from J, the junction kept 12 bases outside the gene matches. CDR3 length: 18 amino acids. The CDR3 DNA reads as TGTGCCAGCTCACCCCACCCCGGGACAGGGGAACCGTCCTACGAGCAGTACGTC. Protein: CASSPHPGTGEPSYEQYV.

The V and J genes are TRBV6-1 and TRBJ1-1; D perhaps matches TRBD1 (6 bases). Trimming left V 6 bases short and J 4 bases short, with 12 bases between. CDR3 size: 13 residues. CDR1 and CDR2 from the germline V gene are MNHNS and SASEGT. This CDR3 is CASSETGFTEAFF. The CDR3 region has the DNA TGTGCCAGCAGCGAAACAGGGTTCACTGAAGCTTTCTTT.

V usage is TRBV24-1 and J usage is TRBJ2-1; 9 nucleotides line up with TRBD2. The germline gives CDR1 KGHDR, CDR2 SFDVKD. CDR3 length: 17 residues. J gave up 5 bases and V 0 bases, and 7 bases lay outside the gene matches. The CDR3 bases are TGTGCCACCAGTGATTTGCGGGGGGCGGGAGGGCACAATGAGCAGTTCTTC. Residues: CATSDLRGAGGHNEQFF.

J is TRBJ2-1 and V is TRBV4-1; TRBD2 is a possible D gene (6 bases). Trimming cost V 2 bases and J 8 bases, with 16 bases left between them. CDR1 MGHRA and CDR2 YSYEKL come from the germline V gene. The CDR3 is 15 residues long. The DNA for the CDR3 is TGCGCCAGCAGCCAACTAGCGACCCTAAGGGATGAGCAGTTCTTC. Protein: CASSQLATLRDEQFF.

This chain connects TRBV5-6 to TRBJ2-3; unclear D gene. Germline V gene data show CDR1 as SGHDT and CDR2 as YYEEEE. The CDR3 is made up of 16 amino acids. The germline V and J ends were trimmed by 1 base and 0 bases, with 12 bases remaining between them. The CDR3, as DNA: TGTGCCAGCAGCTTGTATGCGCAATGGAGCACAGATACGCAGTATTTT. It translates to CASSLYAQWSTDTQYF.

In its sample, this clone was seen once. CDR3 loop: CASSFSDSGNTIYF. For the CDR3, the DNA is TGTGCCAGCAGCTTCAGTGACTCTGGAAACACCATATATTTT. The chain is built from TRBV7-9 and TRBJ1-3; D remains ambiguous. Germline V gene sequence: CDR1 SEHNR, CDR2 FQNEAQ (reference sequence). Trimming pared 3 bases from V and 0 bases from J, leaving 6 bases between. This CDR3 contains 14 residues.

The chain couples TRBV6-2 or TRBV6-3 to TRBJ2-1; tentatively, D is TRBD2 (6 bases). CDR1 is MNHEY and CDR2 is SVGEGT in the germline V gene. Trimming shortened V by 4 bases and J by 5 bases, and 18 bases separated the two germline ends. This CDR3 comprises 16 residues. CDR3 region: CASSSYRIAAHNEQFF. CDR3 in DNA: TGTGCCAGCAGTTCTTACAGGATAGCGGCTCACAATGAGCAGTTCTTC.

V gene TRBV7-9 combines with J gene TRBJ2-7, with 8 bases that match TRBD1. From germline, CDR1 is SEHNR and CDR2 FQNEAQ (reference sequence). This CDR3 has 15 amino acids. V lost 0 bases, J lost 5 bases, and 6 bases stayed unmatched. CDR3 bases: TGTGCCAGCAGCTTAGCGGGACAGGAGGGAAACGAGCAGTACTTC. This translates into CASSLAGQEGNEQYF.

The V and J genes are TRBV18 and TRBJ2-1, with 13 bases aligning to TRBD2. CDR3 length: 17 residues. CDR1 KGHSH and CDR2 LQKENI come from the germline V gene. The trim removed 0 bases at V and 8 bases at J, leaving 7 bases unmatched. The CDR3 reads CASSPPGGLAGPDEQFF. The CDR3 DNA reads TGTGCCAGCTCACCACCGGGGGGACTAGCGGGACCCGATGAGCAGTTCTTC. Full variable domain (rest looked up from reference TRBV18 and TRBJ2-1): NAGVMQNPRHLVRRRGQEARLRCSPMKGHSHVYWYRQLPEEGLKFMVYLQKENIIDESGMPKERFSAEFPKEGPSILRIQQVVRGDSAAYFCASSPPGGLAGPDEQFFGPGTRLTVL.

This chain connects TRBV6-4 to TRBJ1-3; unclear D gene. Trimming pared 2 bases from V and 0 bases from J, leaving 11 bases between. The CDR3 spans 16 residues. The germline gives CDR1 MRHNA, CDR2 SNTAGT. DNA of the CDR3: TGTGCCAGCAGTGACCATACATATTTCTCTGGAAACACCATATATTTT. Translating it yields CASSDHTYFSGNTIYF.

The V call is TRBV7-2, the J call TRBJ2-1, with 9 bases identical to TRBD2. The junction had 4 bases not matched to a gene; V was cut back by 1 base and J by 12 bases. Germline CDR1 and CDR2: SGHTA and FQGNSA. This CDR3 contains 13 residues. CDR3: CASSLDSAGGQFF. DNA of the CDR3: TGTGCCAGCAGCTTAGACTCAGCGGGGGGGCAGTTCTTC.

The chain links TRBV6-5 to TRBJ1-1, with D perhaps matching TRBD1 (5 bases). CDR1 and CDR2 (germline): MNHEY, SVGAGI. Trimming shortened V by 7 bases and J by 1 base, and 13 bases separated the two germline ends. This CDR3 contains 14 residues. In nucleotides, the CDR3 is TGTGCCAGCACCTCTTGGGGGGAGAACACTGAAGCTTTCTTT. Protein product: CASTSWGENTEAFF.

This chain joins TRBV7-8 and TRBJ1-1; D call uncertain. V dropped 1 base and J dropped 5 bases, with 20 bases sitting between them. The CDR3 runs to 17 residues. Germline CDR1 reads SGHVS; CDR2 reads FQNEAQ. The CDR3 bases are TGTGCCAGCAGCTTAGAAAGGAGGCCCTACACCACTACTGAAGCTTTCTTT. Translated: CASSLERRPYTTTEAFF.

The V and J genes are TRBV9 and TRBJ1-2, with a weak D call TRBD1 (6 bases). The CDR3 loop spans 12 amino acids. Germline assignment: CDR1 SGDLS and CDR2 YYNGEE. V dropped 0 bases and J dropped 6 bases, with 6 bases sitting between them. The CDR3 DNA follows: TGTGCCAGCAGCGTAGAGGGGGATGGCTACACCTTC. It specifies CASSVEGDGYTF. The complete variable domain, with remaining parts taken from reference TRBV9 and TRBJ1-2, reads DSGVTQTPKHLITATGQRVTLRCSPRSGDLSVYWYQQSLDQGLQFLIQYYNGEERAKGNILERFSAQQFPDLHSELNLSSLELGDSALYFCASSVEGDGYTFGSGTRLTVV.

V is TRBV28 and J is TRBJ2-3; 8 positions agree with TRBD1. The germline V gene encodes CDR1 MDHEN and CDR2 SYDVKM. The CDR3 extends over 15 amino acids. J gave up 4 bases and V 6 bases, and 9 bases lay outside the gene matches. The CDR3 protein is CASRPPDRVPDTQYF. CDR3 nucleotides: TGTGCCAGCAGACCTCCGGACAGGGTTCCAGATACGCAGTATTTT.

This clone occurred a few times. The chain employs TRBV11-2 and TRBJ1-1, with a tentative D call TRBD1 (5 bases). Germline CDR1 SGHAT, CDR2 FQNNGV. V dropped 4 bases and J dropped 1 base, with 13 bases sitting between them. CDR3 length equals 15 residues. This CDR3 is CASSSSQVRNTEAFF. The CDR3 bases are TGTGCCAGCAGCTCGTCACAGGTCAGGAACACTGAAGCTTTCTTT.

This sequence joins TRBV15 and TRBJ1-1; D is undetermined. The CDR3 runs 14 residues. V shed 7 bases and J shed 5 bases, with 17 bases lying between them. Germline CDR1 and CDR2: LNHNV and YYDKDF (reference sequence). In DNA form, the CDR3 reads TGTGCCACCACCCCCCGAGGGTTAAATACTGAAGCTTTCTTT. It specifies CATTPRGLNTEAFF. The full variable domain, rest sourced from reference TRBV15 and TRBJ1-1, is DAMVIQNPRYQVTQFGKPVTLSCSQTLNHNVMYWYQQKSSQAPKLLFHYYDKDFNNEADTPDNFQSRRPNTSFCFLDIRSPGLGDTAMYLCATTPRGLNTEAFFGQGTRLTVV.

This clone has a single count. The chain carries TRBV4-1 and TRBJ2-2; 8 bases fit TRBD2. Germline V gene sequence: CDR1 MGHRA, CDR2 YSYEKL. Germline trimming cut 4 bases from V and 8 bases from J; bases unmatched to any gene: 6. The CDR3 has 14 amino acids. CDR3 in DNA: TGCGCCAGCAGCCCATGGAGCGGGAGAGGGGAGCTGTTTTTT. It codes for CASSPWSGRGELFF.

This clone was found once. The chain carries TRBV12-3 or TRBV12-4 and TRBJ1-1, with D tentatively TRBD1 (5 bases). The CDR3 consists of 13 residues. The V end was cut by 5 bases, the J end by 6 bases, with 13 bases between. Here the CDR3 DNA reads TGTGCCAGCAGTGTCCAGGGAGGCGCTGAAGCTTTCTTT. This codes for CASSVQGGAEAFF.

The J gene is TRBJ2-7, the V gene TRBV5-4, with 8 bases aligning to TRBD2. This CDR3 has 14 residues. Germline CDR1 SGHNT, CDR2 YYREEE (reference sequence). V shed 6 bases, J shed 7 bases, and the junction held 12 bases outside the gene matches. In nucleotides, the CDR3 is TGTGCCAGCACCCCATTCGGGAGGGGGACGGAGCAGTACTTC. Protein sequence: CASTPFGRGTEQYF.

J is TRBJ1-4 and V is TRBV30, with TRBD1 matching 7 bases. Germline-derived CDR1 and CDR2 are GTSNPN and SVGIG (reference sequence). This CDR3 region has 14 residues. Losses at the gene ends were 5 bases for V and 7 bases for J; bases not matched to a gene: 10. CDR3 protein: CAWGEFGQVEKLFF. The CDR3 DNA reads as TGTGCCTGGGGTGAATTCGGACAGGTTGAAAAACTGTTTTTT. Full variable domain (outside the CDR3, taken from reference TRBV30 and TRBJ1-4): SQTIHQWPATLVQPVGSPLSLECTVEGTSNPNLYWYRQAAGRGLQLLFYSVGIGQISSEVPQNLSASRPQDRQFILSSKKLLLSDSGFYLCAWGEFGQVEKLFFGSGTQLSVL.

The CDR3 region has the DNA TGTGCCAGCAGCCAATTCGACAGGAGGGAGACCCAGTACTTC. Translating it yields CASSQFDRRETQYF. The chain links TRBV7-9 to TRBJ2-5, with D maybe TRBD1 (6 bases). The CDR3 consists of 14 residues. Trimming shortened V by 5 bases and J by 5 bases, and 15 bases separated the two germline ends. In germline, CDR1 is SEHNR, CDR2 FQNEAQ (reference sequence).

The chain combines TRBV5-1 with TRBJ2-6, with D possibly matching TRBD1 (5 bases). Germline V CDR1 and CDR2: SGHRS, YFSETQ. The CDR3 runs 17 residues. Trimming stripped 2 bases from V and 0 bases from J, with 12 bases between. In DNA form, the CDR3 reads TGCGCCAGCAGCTTAGACAGTCTCTCCTCTGGGGCCAACGTCCTGACTTTC. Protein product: CASSLDSLSSGANVLTF.

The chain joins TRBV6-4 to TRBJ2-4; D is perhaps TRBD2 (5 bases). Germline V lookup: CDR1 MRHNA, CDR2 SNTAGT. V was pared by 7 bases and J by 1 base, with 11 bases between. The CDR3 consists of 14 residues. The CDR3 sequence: CASISREAKNIQYF. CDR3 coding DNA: TGTGCCAGCATATCGAGGGAGGCCAAAAACATTCAGTACTTC.

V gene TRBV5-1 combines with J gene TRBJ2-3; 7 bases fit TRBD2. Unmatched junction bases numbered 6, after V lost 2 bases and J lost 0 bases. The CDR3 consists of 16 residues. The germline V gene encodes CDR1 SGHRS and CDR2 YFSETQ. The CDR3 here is CASSFLAEISTDTQYF. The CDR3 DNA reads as TGCGCCAGCAGCTTTCTAGCGGAGATCAGCACAGATACGCAGTATTTT.